Reported below is one T cell receptor beta chain. TCRdb's copy holds only in-frame clones and misses some; the assay was immunoSEQ multiplex PCR. In the table there are about 260,000 clones, 90% of which are singletons. This specimen belongs to a study of blood T cell repertoires in COVID-19. Study-level background: From the United States, Italy and Spain came samples of acute and convalescent COVID-19. The cDNA or gDNA used as material had been derived from T cells, B-cell-depleted T cells, or PBMCs.

Germline V gives CDR1 KGHDR, CDR2 SFDVKD. There are 15 residues in the CDR3. V dropped 3 bases and J dropped 8 bases, with 18 bases sitting between them. Across over 20 US areas, participants ranged in age from about 18 to 100 years. Cohorts were determined from participant-reported clinical history. The rearrangement links TRBV24-1 to TRBJ1-2, with D tentatively TRBD1 (6 bases). The material sequenced was PBMCs or T cells enriched from blood (not recorded which). This sequence originates from a woman under 40 with acute COVID-19. CDR3 nucleotide sequence: TGTGCCACCAGTGATCCTGTACAGGGAAGTGCAGGCTACACCTTC. Its translation is CATSDPVQGSAGYTF.